The 21 T cell receptor beta chains listed next were all sequenced from one sample in a study of blood T cell repertoires in COVID-19. TCRdb's table, derived via immunoSEQ multiplex PCR, lists solely in-frame clones and lacks some. This sample carries 230,000 or so clones, roughly 76% of them seen once, and the ten largest clones take around 4.7%. Sequencing was done on a sample of peripheral blood. The receptors originated from a human donor in a cohort sampled during active COVID-19.

The gene calls are TRBV28 and TRBJ2-6; D may be TRBD1 (6 bases). The V gene lost 5 bases and the J gene lost 0 bases, with 8 bases spanning the gap. The CDR3 is 15 residues long. Germline CDR1 MDHEN, CDR2 SYDVKM. CDR3 loop: CASSVGGSGANVLTF. In nucleotides, the CDR3 is TGTGCCAGCAGTGTAGGGGGCTCTGGGGCCAACGTCCTGACTTTC.

This rearrangement joins TRBV7-6 to TRBJ2-3; TRBD1 agrees at 7 bases. The CDR3 has 17 amino acids. V lost 4 bases to trimming and J lost 0 bases; unmatched junction nucleotides: 10. Looked up from germline, CDR1 is SGHVS and CDR2 is FNYEAQ. DNA of the CDR3: TGTGCCAGCAGCTCCCGACAGGGTACGGCTAGCACAGATACGCAGTATTTT. Translated, it gives CASSSRQGTASTDTQYF.

The chain employs TRBV6-6 and TRBJ1-1, with D possibly TRBD1 on 6 matching bases. V dropped 2 bases and J dropped 0 bases, with 7 bases sitting between them. The CDR3 sequence is 14 residues long. Germline CDR1 and CDR2: MNHNY and SVGAGI (reference sequence). This chain's CDR3 is CASSYDRMNTEAFF. CDR3 in DNA: TGTGCCAGCAGTTACGACAGGATGAACACTGAAGCTTTCTTT.

The chain's CDR3 is CASSLVGARNEQFF. CDR3 bases: TGTGCCAGCAGCTTAGTGGGGGCTCGGAATGAGCAGTTCTTC. V is TRBV7-2 and J is TRBJ2-1; a weak D match, TRBD1 (6 bases). This CDR3 is built from 14 residues. Germline CDR1 SGHTA, CDR2 FQGNSA. Between the trimmed V and J ends, which lost 1 base and 7 bases, there was a span of 11 bases.

The chain links TRBV28 to TRBJ1-3, with TRBD1 matching over 9 bases. In germline, CDR1 is MDHEN, CDR2 SYDVKM. Trimming cost V 3 bases and J 10 bases; bases outside gene matches: 7. The CDR3 runs 14 residues. The CDR3 is CASSFPDRGGTIYF. CDR3 in DNA: TGTGCCAGCAGTTTTCCGGACAGGGGAGGTACCATATATTTT. Filled out from reference TRBV28 and TRBJ1-3, the complete variable domain reads DVKVTQSSRYLVKRTGEKVFLECVQDMDHENMFWYRQDPGLGLRLIYFSYDVKMKEKGDIPEGYSVSREKKERFSLILESASTNQTSMYLCASSFPDRGGTIYFGEGSWLTVV.

The rearrangement joins TRBV7-2 to TRBJ2-7; D gene ambiguous. Germline V gene lookup returns CDR1 SGHTA and CDR2 FQGNSA. The CDR3 has 13 residues. Trimming left V 1 base short and J 3 bases short, with 7 bases between. The CDR3 DNA follows: TGTGCCAGCAGCTTAGACAGAAACTACGAGCAGTACTTC. Its translation: CASSLDRNYEQYF.

The chain is built from TRBV3-1 (or the pseudogene TRBV3-2) and TRBJ1-2; TRBD1 is a possible D gene (5 bases). Looked up from germline, CDR1 is LGHDT and CDR2 is YNNKEL (reference sequence). The length of the CDR3 is 15 residues. V was shortened by 4 bases and J by 5 bases, with 17 bases between the two germline ends. The CDR3 nucleotides are TGTGCCAGCAGCCTGCGGGGTGCGGGGGTATATGGCTACACCTTC. The encoded protein is CASSLRGAGVYGYTF.

V usage is TRBV2 and J usage is TRBJ1-2; D is perhaps TRBD1 (5 bases). Trimming removed 6 bases from V and 2 bases from J, with 13 bases in between. The CDR3 sequence is 14 residues long. Germline CDR1 SNHLY, CDR2 FYNNEI. In DNA, the CDR3 is TGTGCCAGCAGGACGGACACCTTCAACTATGGCTACACCTTC. Translating gives CASRTDTFNYGYTF.

V and J are TRBV9 and TRBJ2-3; 7 nucleotides line up with TRBD1. J lost 1 base, V lost 3 bases, and 11 bases had no gene match. The CDR3 has 17 residues. The germline CDR1 and CDR2 sequences are SGDLS and YYNGEE. The CDR3 loop reads CASSASTGSPRTDTQYF. The CDR3 DNA reads TGTGCCAGCAGCGCGTCGACAGGGTCCCCTCGCACAGATACGCAGTATTTT.

This chain links TRBV7-2 with TRBJ2-7, with a tentative D call TRBD2 (6 bases). Trimming removed 1 base from V and 4 bases from J, with 14 bases in between. The CDR3 spans 15 residues. CDR1 and CDR2 (germline): SGHTA, FQGNSA. Here the CDR3 reads CASSLGWSGVYEQYF. The DNA of the CDR3 is TGTGCCAGCAGCTTAGGGTGGTCGGGAGTGTACGAGCAGTACTTC.

The DNA of the CDR3 is TGTGCCTGGAGTGTACAATCGAACACTGAAGCTTTCTTT. Encoded protein: CAWSVQSNTEAFF. The J gene is TRBJ1-1, the V gene TRBV30, with no clear D. This CDR3 is 13 amino acids long. Germline CDR1 reads GTSNPN; CDR2 reads SVGIG (reference sequence). V shed 0 bases and J shed 1 base, with 6 bases lying between them.

V is TRBV28 and J is TRBJ1-5; D gene unclear. The germline V and J ends were trimmed by 7 bases and 3 bases, with 10 bases remaining between them. This CDR3 region has 13 residues. Germline CDR1 MDHEN, CDR2 SYDVKM. The CDR3 spells CASNVEDNQPQHF. Here the CDR3 DNA reads TGTGCCAGCAACGTGGAGGACAATCAGCCCCAGCATTTT.

V and J are TRBV20-1 and TRBJ2-7, with 13 bases lining up with TRBD2. Germline V gives CDR1 DFQATT, CDR2 SNEGSKA (reference sequence). The trim removed 3 bases at V and 3 bases at J, leaving 5 bases unmatched. The CDR3 contains 15 residues. The CDR3 sequence is CSASRLAGGHYEQYF. The CDR3, as DNA: TGCAGTGCTAGTAGACTAGCGGGAGGCCACTACGAGCAGTACTTC.

This clone was seen just once. V and J are TRBV5-4 and TRBJ2-7, with a weak D call TRBD1 (6 bases). Germline V CDR1 and CDR2: SGHNT, YYREEE (reference sequence). Trimming stripped 2 bases from V and 9 bases from J, with 12 bases between. This CDR3 is 12 amino acids long. The chain's CDR3 is CASSLPGQPQYF. The CDR3 DNA reads TGTGCCAGCAGCTTACCCGGACAGCCGCAGTACTTC.

The rearrangement uses TRBV19 and TRBJ2-7, with D possibly being TRBD1 (6 bases). Trimming left V 4 bases short and J 0 bases short, with 10 bases between. The CDR3 spans 14 residues. Germline loops: CDR1 LNHDA, CDR2 SQIVND (reference sequence). CDR3 in amino acids: CASSSQGSSYEQYF. The CDR3 DNA reads TGTGCCAGTAGTAGTCAGGGGAGCTCCTACGAGCAGTACTTC.

This rearrangement joins TRBV6-5 to TRBJ1-1; 8 positions match TRBD1. Germline CDR1 MNHEY, CDR2 SVGAGI. The CDR3 is 13 residues long. Trimming took 7 bases from V and 5 from J; bases not matched to a gene: 6. The CDR3, as DNA: TGTGCCAGCACCATTGGACAGGGAACTGAAGCTTTCTTT. It encodes CASTIGQGTEAFF.

This clone has just a few counts. The chain recombines TRBV28 with TRBJ1-1; 7 nucleotides agree with TRBD1. After removal of 6 bases from V and 0 bases from J, the junction contained 7 bases not matched to a gene. The V gene's germline CDR1 is MDHEN and CDR2 SYDVKM. The CDR3 is made up of 15 amino acids. CDR3 loop: CASSATGTVNTEAFF. CDR3 nucleotide sequence: TGTGCCAGCAGCGCAACCGGGACAGTGAACACTGAAGCTTTCTTT. The full variable domain, completed using reference TRBV28 and TRBJ1-1, is DVKVTQSSRYLVKRTGEKVFLECVQDMDHENMFWYRQDPGLGLRLIYFSYDVKMKEKGDIPEGYSVSREKKERFSLILESASTNQTSMYLCASSATGTVNTEAFFGQGTRLTVV.

V and J are TRBV6-6 and TRBJ2-2, with D possibly TRBD1 on 6 matching bases. The CDR3 runs to 18 residues. The ends were cut back, 5 bases at V and 0 bases at J, with 19 bases in the middle. CDR1 is MNHNY and CDR2 is SVGAGI in the germline V gene (reference sequence). The CDR3 reads CASSPSLGTPANTGELFF. DNA for the CDR3: TGTGCCAGCAGTCCCTCACTCGGGACACCAGCGAACACCGGGGAGCTGTTTTTT.

The chain uses TRBV30 and TRBJ1-3; TRBD1 is a possible D gene (6 bases). CDR1 and CDR2 (germline): GTSNPN, SVGIG (reference sequence). V was trimmed by 8 bases and J by 4 bases, leaving 15 bases between them. The CDR3 runs to 13 residues. CDR3 nucleotide sequence: TGTGCCGGACTCGGACAGAGCGGAAACACCATATATTTT. Translated: CAGLGQSGNTIYF.

This chain links TRBV19 with TRBJ2-7; 7 bases line up with TRBD1. The trim removed 3 bases at V and 3 bases at J, leaving 5 bases unmatched. The germline V gene encodes CDR1 LNHDA and CDR2 SQIVND (reference sequence). CDR3 length: 14 amino acids. The CDR3 sequence is CASSITGVNYEQYF. In DNA form, the CDR3 reads TGTGCCAGTAGTATTACAGGGGTCAACTACGAGCAGTACTTC.

The rearrangement joins TRBV4-2 to TRBJ2-1; 7 nucleotides align to TRBD2. The CDR3 contains 15 residues. The germline gives CDR1 LGHNA, CDR2 YNFKEQ. J lost 6 bases, V lost 0 bases, and 5 bases had no gene match. The CDR3 region has the DNA TGTGCCAGCAGCCAAGATAGGGACTACATCAATGAGCAGTTCTTC. It specifies CASSQDRDYINEQFF.